This T cell receptor (beta chain) was observed in a study of CD8 T cells in Susac syndrome. Between the trimmed V and J ends, which lost 4 bases and 4 bases, there was a span of 14 bases. The CDR3 covers 15 residues. Germline loops: CDR1 SGHRS, CDR2 YFSETQ. Negative isolation yielded CD8+ and CD4+ T cells; FACS enriched TEMRA cells. Reverse transcription used roughly 0.5 to 1 ug RNA and random hexamers. An immunoSEQ multiplex PCR generated amplified TCR beta CDR3 products spanning 54 Vbeta and 13 Jbeta. MiXCR was run by TCRdb on the immunoSEQ multiplex PCR reads, yielding one entry per CDR3 protein. In the table there are some 65,000 distinct CDR3 sequences, approximately 93% of which are singletons.

This clonotype was obtained from a human donor with multiple sclerosis. The chain employs TRBV5-1 and TRBJ1-4; D not certain. Sequenced: CD8+ T cells from PBMCs. The CDR3 nucleotides are TGCGCCAGCAGCCCCGAAGGGCCGGGTAATGAAAAACTGTTTTTT. It specifies CASSPEGPGNEKLFF.